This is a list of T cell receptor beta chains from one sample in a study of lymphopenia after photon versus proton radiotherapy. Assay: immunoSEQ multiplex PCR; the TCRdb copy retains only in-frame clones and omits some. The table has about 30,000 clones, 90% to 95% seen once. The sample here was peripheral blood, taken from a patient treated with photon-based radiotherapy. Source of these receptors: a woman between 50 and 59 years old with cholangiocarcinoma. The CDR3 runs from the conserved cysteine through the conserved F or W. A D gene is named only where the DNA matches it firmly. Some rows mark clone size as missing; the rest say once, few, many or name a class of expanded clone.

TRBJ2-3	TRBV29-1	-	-	TGCAGCGTTGATACTCCCGCCACAGATACGCAGTATTTT	CSVDTPATDTQYF
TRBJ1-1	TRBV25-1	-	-	TGTGCCAGCAGGTGGCAGCAGAACACTGAAGCTTTCTTT	CASRWQQNTEAFF
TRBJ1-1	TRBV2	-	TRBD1	TGTGCCAGCAGGACAGGACAGGGTCGCCGCTCTGGAGCTTTCTTT	CASRTGQGRRSGAFF
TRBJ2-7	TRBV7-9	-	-	TGTGCCAGCAGCTCCCGTGTCGACACTTTCATCTCCTACGAGCAGTACTTC	CASSSRVDTFISYEQYF
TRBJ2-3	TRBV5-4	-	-	TGTGCCAGCAGCTTCTCAGGGTCGGGAGATACGCAGTATTTT	CASSFSGSGDTQYF
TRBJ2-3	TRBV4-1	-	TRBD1	TGCGCCAGCAGCCTCACCCGGTTGAGGGGGCCAGATACGCAGTATTTT	CASSLTRLRGPDTQYF
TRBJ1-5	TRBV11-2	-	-	TGTGCCAGCAGCTTAGCGGGTCAGGCTAATCAGCCCCAGCATTTT	CASSLAGQANQPQHF
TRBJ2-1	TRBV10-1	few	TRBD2	TGCGCCAGCAGCGGACTAGCGGGGGGGAAAAATGAGCAGTTCTTC	CASSGLAGGKNEQFF
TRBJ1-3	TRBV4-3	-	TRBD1	TGCGCCAGCAGCCAGAGGGCAGGGGGAACTGGAAACACCATATATTTT	CASSQRAGGTGNTIYF
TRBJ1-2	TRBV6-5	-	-	TGTGCCAGCAGTTACTCTAGTCAGAGCCCTTTCTATGGCTACACCTTC	CASSYSSQSPFYGYTF
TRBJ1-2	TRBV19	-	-	TGTGCCAGTAGTCTTGTCAACTATGGCTACACCTTC	CASSLVNYGYTF
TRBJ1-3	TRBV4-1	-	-	TGCGCCAGCAGCCCCTTTATCGACATGAAGAGAAACACCATATATTTT	CASSPFIDMKRNTIYF
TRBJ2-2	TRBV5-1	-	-	TGCGCCAGCAGCATAGGACCACAGAACACCGGGGAGCTGTTTTTT	CASSIGPQNTGELFF
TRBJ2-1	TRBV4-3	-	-	TGCGCCAGCAGCCAAGGACAAGCTCTCAACAATGAGCAGTTCTTC	CASSQGQALNNEQFF
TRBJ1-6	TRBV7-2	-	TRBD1	TGTGCCAGCAGCTCCGACAGGGGGCGAAACTCACCCCTCCACTTT	CASSSDRGRNSPLHF
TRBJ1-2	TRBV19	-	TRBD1	TGTGCCAGTAGTAAGGACAGGTGGAACTATGGCTACACCTTC	CASSKDRWNYGYTF
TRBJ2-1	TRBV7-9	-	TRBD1	TGTGCCAGCAGCCCGGGACAGTCAGGGTCAAATGAGCAGTTCTTC	CASSPGQSGSNEQFF
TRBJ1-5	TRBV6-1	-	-	TGTGCCAGCAGTGAAATGGAAAGGTATCAGCCCCAGCATTTT	CASSEMERYQPQHF
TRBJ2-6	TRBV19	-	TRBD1	TGTGCCACTACCGGACAGGCCCTAGGGGCCAACGTCCTGACTTTC	CATTGQALGANVLTF
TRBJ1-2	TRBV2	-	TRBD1	TGTGCCAGCAGGGGACAGGGGGCAAACTATGGCTACACCTTC	CASRGQGANYGYTF
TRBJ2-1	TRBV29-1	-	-	TGCAGCGTTGATGGGGGCGGGGACGCGCAGTTCTTC	CSVDGGGDAQFF
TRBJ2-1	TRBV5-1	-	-	TGCGCCAGCAGCTTGGCAGGGCAAAATGAGCAGTTCTTC	CASSLAGQNEQFF
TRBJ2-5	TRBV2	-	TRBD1	TGTGCCAGCGGGACAGTTTGGGAAGAGACCCAGTACTTC	CASGTVWEETQYF
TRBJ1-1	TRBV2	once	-	TGTGCCAGCAGTGTGGCCAGGGGGAACACTGAAGCTTTCTTT	CASSVARGNTEAFF
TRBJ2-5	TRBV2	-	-	TGTGCCAGCAGGATACAAGAGACCCAGTACTTC	CASRIQETQYF
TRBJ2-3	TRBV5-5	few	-	TGTGCCAGCAGCTTGGAACTGGTGTCAGATACGCAGTATTTT	CASSLELVSDTQYF
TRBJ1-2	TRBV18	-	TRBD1	TGTGCCAGCTCACCCTCAAAGGACAGGGGAGGGAATGGCTACACCTTC	CASSPSKDRGGNGYTF
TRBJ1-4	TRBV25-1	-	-	TGTGCCAGCAGCCCTGCCGGATTTTCTAATGAAAAACTGTTTTTT	CASSPAGFSNEKLFF
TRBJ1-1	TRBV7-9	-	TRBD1	TGTGCCAGCAGCTGGGTCACAGGGGGCACTGAAGCTTTCTTT	CASSWVTGGTEAFF
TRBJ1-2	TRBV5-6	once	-	TGTGCCAGCAGCCCCCAACGGGGTGGCTACACCTTC	CASSPQRGGYTF
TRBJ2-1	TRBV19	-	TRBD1	TGTGCCAGTAGTAGGAACAGGGGGCTCTACTTCAATGAGCAGTTCTTC	CASSRNRGLYFNEQFF
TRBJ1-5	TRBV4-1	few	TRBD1	TGCGCCAGCAGCCGGGACAGCAAAGGTCAGCCCCAGCATTTT	CASSRDSKGQPQHF
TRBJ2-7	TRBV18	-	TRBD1	TGTGCCAGCTCACCCGGGACAGGGTTATACGAGCAGTACTTC	CASSPGTGLYEQYF
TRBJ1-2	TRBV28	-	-	TGTGCCAGCAGTCTCACCGGGACACTTCCCGGCTACACCTTC	CASSLTGTLPGYTF
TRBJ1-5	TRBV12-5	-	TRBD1	TGTGCTAGTGGTTTGGTACTTTTTGGACAGGGCCGGGTCAATCAGCCCCAGCATTTT	CASGLVLFGQGRVNQPQHF
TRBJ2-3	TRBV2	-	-	TGTGCCCTCAAGAAGGGGTCTCTGGGTACAGATACGCAGTATTTT	CALKKGSLGTDTQYF
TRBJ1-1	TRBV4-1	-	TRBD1	TGCGCCAGCAGAGGGAGGGGGCAAGGGAACACTGAAGCTTTCTTT	CASRGRGQGNTEAFF
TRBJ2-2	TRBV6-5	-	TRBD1	TGTGCCAGCAGTTATTCGTGGACAGGGGGCGGCGGGGAGCTGTTTTTT	CASSYSWTGGGGELFF
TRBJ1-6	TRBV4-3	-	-	TGCGCCAGCAGCCAAGATAAGAACTCAGCCTATAATTCACCCCTCCACTTT	CASSQDKNSAYNSPLHF
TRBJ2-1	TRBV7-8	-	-	TGTGCCAGCAGCGCAGGGGATTATTACAATGAGCAGTTCTTC	CASSAGDYYNEQFF
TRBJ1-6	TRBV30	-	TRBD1	TGTGCCTGGGGGTCTGGACAGGGGGCTTCACCCCTCCACTTT	CAWGSGQGASPLHF
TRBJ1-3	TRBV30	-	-	TGTGCCTGGACCGGAGGGGTAGCTGGAAACACCATATATTTT	CAWTGGVAGNTIYF
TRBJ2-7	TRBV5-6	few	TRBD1	TGTGCCAGCCGGGACAGAAATCGTTACGAGCAGTACTTC	CASRDRNRYEQYF
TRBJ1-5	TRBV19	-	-	TGTGCCAGTAAGGGCCAGGACTATCAGCCCCAGCATTTT	CASKGQDYQPQHF
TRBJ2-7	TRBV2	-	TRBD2	TGTGCCAGCAGTGAAGTTCCGGGAGGGGGCGAGCAGTACTTC	CASSEVPGGGEQYF
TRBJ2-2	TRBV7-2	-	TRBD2	TGTGCCAGCAGCCCAAAGGGACTAGCGGGGGGAACCACCGGGGAGCTGTTTTTT	CASSPKGLAGGTTGELFF
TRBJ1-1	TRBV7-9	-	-	TGTGCCAGCAGCGCAAGGGTAACGAACACTGAAGCTTTCTTT	CASSARVTNTEAFF
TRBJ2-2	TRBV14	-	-	TGTGCCAGCAGCCAAGTGCCAGGGGCGAACACCGGGGAGCTGTTTTTT	CASSQVPGANTGELFF
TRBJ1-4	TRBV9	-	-	TGTGCCAGCAGCGAGGCACTTGGAAATGAAAAACTGTTTTTT	CASSEALGNEKLFF
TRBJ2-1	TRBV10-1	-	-	TGCGCCAGCAGCAACAGCGGTGAGCAGTTCTTC	CASSNSGEQFF
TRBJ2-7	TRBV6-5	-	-	TGTGCCAGCAGTTCTGGGGCCGGCGAGCAGTACTTC	CASSSGAGEQYF
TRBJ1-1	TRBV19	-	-	TGTGCCAGTAGTATAGACACAAGCCTAATGAACACTGAAGCTTTCTTT	CASSIDTSLMNTEAFF
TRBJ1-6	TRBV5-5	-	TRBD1	TGTGCCAGCAGCTCGAACAGGGGAGAGTCGCCCCTCCACTTT	CASSSNRGESPLHF